This TCR beta chain originates from a study of response to subunit inactivated influenza vaccine. On this clonotype itself: Its target is unknown.

MiXCR, applied by TCRdb to the RT-PCR reads, yields one record per CDR3 protein. The sample carries about 310,000 distinct CDR3 sequences, about a fifth recorded once. The germline V gene has CDR1 SGHTA and CDR2 FQGNSA. There are 13 residues in the CDR3. The ends were cut back, 5 bases at V and 5 bases at J, with 12 bases in the middle. Study-level points and caveats: Every seasonal influenza vaccination brings in few new T cells, the authors suggested.

This material consisted of PBMCs from blood, taken less than 22 months after vaccination. This chain uses TRBV7-2 with TRBJ2-5; unclear D gene. This TCR was recovered from a man aged 50-75 years who received an inactivated influenza vaccine. This CDR3 is CASSPDQVETQYF. CDR3 nucleotide sequence: TGTGCCAGCAGCCCGGACCAGGTGGAGACCCAGTACTTC.